Each of the 25 T cell receptor beta chains below was sequenced from the same sample in a study of OX40 agonist ivuxolimab in advanced cancers. This table comes from immunoSEQ multiplex PCR, and its TCRdb copy is limited to in-frame clones, with some not included. The sample consists of roughly 43,000 clones, 75% to 90% of them appearing once. The specimen was CD4+ or CD8+ T cells sorted from blood, collected in a trial of the OX40 agonist ivuxolimab. The receptors were gathered from an adult with an advanced solid tumor such as melanoma, head and neck, liver or kidney cancer.

The V gene is TRBV28, the J gene TRBJ2-7, with 9 bases aligning to TRBD2. This CDR3 is 14 amino acids long. CDR1 is MDHEN and CDR2 is SYDVKM in the germline V gene. Trimming at V came to 3 bases and at J to 4 bases, leaving 4 bases not matched to a gene. Here the CDR3 reads CASSFGTSFYEQYF. The CDR3 DNA sequence: TGTGCCAGCAGTTTTGGGACTAGCTTTTACGAGCAGTACTTC.

This clone was found once. The V call is TRBV6-5, the J call TRBJ2-1, with 10 bases fitting TRBD2. CDR1 is MNHEY, CDR2 SVGAGI, per germline. This CDR3 has 15 residues. V dropped 6 bases and J dropped 3; count of bases not matched to a gene: 5. The CDR3 is CASSPTSGDYNEQFF. In DNA, the CDR3 is TGTGCCAGCAGCCCCACTAGCGGGGACTACAATGAGCAGTTCTTC.

The J gene is TRBJ1-1, the V gene TRBV5-1; 8 positions agree with TRBD1. The CDR3 spans 18 residues. J was trimmed by 3 bases and V by 0 bases; bases with no gene match: 13. CDR1 and CDR2 (germline): SGHRS, YFSETQ. The CDR3 sequence: CASSLVSRRDRSDTEAFF. For the CDR3, the DNA is TGCGCCAGCAGCTTGGTTTCCAGGAGGGACAGGTCGGACACTGAAGCTTTCTTT. Full variable domain (rest looked up from reference TRBV5-1 and TRBJ1-1): KAGVTQTPRYLIKTRGQQVTLSCSPISGHRSVSWYQQTPGQGLQFLFEYFSETQRNKGNFPGRFSGRQFSNSRSEMNVSTLELGDSALYLCASSLVSRRDRSDTEAFFGQGTRLTVV.

V usage is TRBV28 and J usage is TRBJ2-5; TRBD1 aligns across 11 bases. This CDR3 has 16 amino acids. The V segment lost 4 bases and the J segment 3 bases; nucleotides outside the gene matches: 7. The germline V gene has CDR1 MDHEN and CDR2 SYDVKM. The CDR3 is CASSSRTGGLKETQYF. The CDR3 bases are TGTGCCAGCAGTTCCAGGACAGGGGGCTTAAAAGAGACCCAGTACTTC.

The chain couples TRBV27 to TRBJ2-5; possible D gene TRBD2, 6 bases. Germline V gene lookup returns CDR1 MNHEY and CDR2 SMNVEV (reference sequence). This CDR3 is built from 14 residues. V was shortened by 5 bases and J by 5 bases, with 15 bases between the two germline ends. The CDR3 protein is CASSPFGGTETQYF. Written as DNA, the CDR3 is TGTGCCAGCAGTCCATTCGGGGGTACGGAGACCCAGTACTTC.

This clone was found a few times. The CDR3 bases are TGTGCCAGCAGTTTATTTACAGGGGTGGTCGAGCAGTACTTC. As protein: CASSLFTGVVEQYF. V usage is TRBV28 and J usage is TRBJ2-7, with 7 bases matching TRBD1. Germline assignment: CDR1 MDHEN and CDR2 SYDVKM. The V and J ends lost 1 base and 6 bases, in that order; junction bases with no gene match: 6. The CDR3 consists of 14 residues. The full variable domain, with the rest looked up from reference TRBV28 and TRBJ2-7, is DVKVTQSSRYLVKRTGEKVFLECVQDMDHENMFWYRQDPGLGLRLIYFSYDVKMKEKGDIPEGYSVSREKKERFSLILESASTNQTSMYLCASSLFTGVVEQYFGPGTRLTVT.

The gene calls are TRBV30 and TRBJ1-5; no firm D call. Trimming left V 5 bases short and J 2 bases short, with 13 bases between. From germline, CDR1 is GTSNPN and CDR2 SVGIG (reference sequence). This CDR3 is 14 amino acids long. CDR3 loop: CAWAPPGGNQPQHF. In DNA form, the CDR3 reads TGTGCCTGGGCCCCCCCTGGGGGCAATCAGCCCCAGCATTTT. Using reference TRBV30 and TRBJ1-5 for the parts outside the CDR3, the full variable domain is SQTIHQWPATLVQPVGSPLSLECTVEGTSNPNLYWYRQAAGRGLQLLFYSVGIGQISSEVPQNLSASRPQDRQFILSSKKLLLSDSGFYLCAWAPPGGNQPQHFGDGTRLSIL.

This chain joins TRBV19 and TRBJ2-1, with TRBD2 matching 10 bases. The CDR3 runs 15 residues. The germline CDR1 and CDR2 sequences are LNHDA and SQIVND (reference sequence). With V trimmed by 7 bases and J by 4 bases, 7 bases remained unmatched. In nucleotides, the CDR3 is TGTGCCAGTACCCTAGCTAGCGGGGGTTACAATGAGCAGTTCTTC. Its protein is CASTLASGGYNEQFF.

Regarding this clone: One end of the junction varies from germline; a read error may be responsible. This chain joins TRBV28 and TRBJ1-2; 7 bases fit TRBD1. The CDR3 loop spans 15 amino acids. Per the germline V gene, CDR1 is MDHEN and CDR2 is SYDVKM. CDR3 sequence (DNA): TGTGCCAGCAGTTTAGCGCGACAGGGAATCTATGACTACACCTTC. Protein product: CASSLARQGIYDYTF.

The chain couples TRBV5-4 to TRBJ2-7; possibly TRBD1 or TRBD2 for D (6 bases each). The length of the CDR3 is 13 residues. V lost 5 bases and J lost 6, with 15 bases in between. Germline V gives CDR1 SGHNT, CDR2 YYREEE (reference sequence). CDR3 sequence: CASREGEKGEQYF. The CDR3 DNA is TGTGCCAGCAGGGAGGGGGAGAAAGGCGAGCAGTACTTC.

The chain employs TRBV5-8 and TRBJ2-7, with TRBD1 identical over 8 bases. CDR1 is SGHTS, CDR2 YDEGEE, per germline. The CDR3 covers 16 residues. V dropped 2 bases and J dropped 5; count of bases not matched to a gene: 12. The CDR3 nucleotides read TGTGCCAGCAGCTTAATAATTCGGACAGGGTTCGACGAGCAGTACTTC. It is translated as CASSLIIRTGFDEQYF. Looking up the rest from reference TRBV5-8 and TRBJ2-7 gives the full variable domain: EAGVTQSPTHLIKTRGQQATLRCSPISGHTSVYWYQQALGLGLQFLLWYDEGEERNRGNFPPRFSGRQFPNYSSELNVNALELEDSALYLCASSLIIRTGFDEQYFGPGTRLTVT.

The chain has TRBV7-1 and TRBJ2-5; tentative D call: TRBD1 (5 bases). TRBV7-1 falls under the ORF class, with uncertain function. Trimming shortened V by 5 bases and J by 14 bases, and 15 bases separated the two germline ends. This CDR3 has 11 amino acids. The CDR3 coding sequence is TGTGCCAGCAGCGCCGACGACAGACATTACTTC. Translation gives CASSADDRHYF.

The chain couples TRBV27 to TRBJ2-7; D uncertain. The CDR3 covers 13 residues. Germline-derived CDR1 and CDR2 are MNHEY and SMNVEV (reference sequence). Between the trimmed V and J ends, which lost 6 bases and 2 bases, there was a span of 11 bases. The CDR3 DNA follows: TGTGCCAGCAGCCCCGGGCAGGCCTACGAGCAGTACTTC. Its translation: CASSPGQAYEQYF.

The gene calls are TRBV30 and TRBJ2-7; D is uncertain. Germline V lookup: CDR1 GTSNPN, CDR2 SVGIG (reference sequence). This CDR3 comprises 14 residues. Trimming left V 3 bases short and J 3 bases short, with 15 bases between. The CDR3 region has the DNA TGTGCCTGGAGCCCTCTTGGACCCCACTACGAGCAGTACTTC. It encodes CAWSPLGPHYEQYF.

This clone was seen once. The chain uses TRBV9 and TRBJ1-3; possible D gene TRBD1, 6 bases. V lost 0 bases and J 0 bases, leaving 7 bases between the germline ends. Germline V gene sequence: CDR1 SGDLS, CDR2 YYNGEE. This CDR3 region has 15 residues. The CDR3 DNA reads as TGTGCCAGCAGCGTAGAAGGGGGCTCTGGAAACACCATATATTTT. Amino acids: CASSVEGGSGNTIYF.

The rearrangement joins TRBV28 to TRBJ2-5, with D tentatively TRBD2 (5 bases). Deletions cut 3 bases from V and 1 base from J, with 9 bases between. The germline V gene encodes CDR1 MDHEN and CDR2 SYDVKM. CDR3 length: 14 amino acids. CDR3 sequence (DNA): TGTGCCAGCAGTTTTTATCTAGCCCAAGAGACCCAGTACTTC. As protein: CASSFYLAQETQYF.

The chain couples TRBV7-8 to TRBJ2-7; 7 nucleotides align to TRBD1. The CDR3 sequence is 15 residues long. Germline CDR1 and CDR2: SGHVS and FQNEAQ. Trimming took 0 bases from V and 2 from J; bases not matched to a gene: 4. The CDR3 protein is CASSLAGQSPYEQYF. The CDR3 nucleotides are TGTGCCAGCAGCTTAGCGGGACAGTCCCCCTACGAGCAGTACTTC.

This chain links TRBV7-9 with TRBJ1-1; D unclear. The CDR3 covers 13 residues. Per the germline V gene, CDR1 is SEHNR and CDR2 is FQNEAQ (reference sequence). Trimming took off 8 bases at V and 0 bases at J, with 10 bases between the two ends. The CDR3 region is CASGQLVNTEAFF. The DNA for the CDR3 is TGTGCCAGCGGGCAGCTCGTGAACACTGAAGCTTTCTTT. The full variable domain, with the rest looked up from reference TRBV7-9 and TRBJ1-1, is DTGVSQNPRHKITKRGQNVTFRCDPISEHNRLYWYRQTLGQGPEFLTYFQNEAQLEKSRLLSDRFSAERPKGSFSTLEIQRTEQGDSAMYLCASGQLVNTEAFFGQGTRLTVV.

The rearrangement joins TRBV29-1 to TRBJ2-7; 7 positions match TRBD1. This CDR3 spans 14 amino acids. J was trimmed by 3 bases and V by 1 base; bases with no gene match: 6. Germline V gene sequence: CDR1 SQVTM, CDR2 ANQGSEA. In nucleotides, the CDR3 is TGCAGCGTTGAAGGACAGGGAAGAGACTACGAGCAGTACTTC. Translating it yields CSVEGQGRDYEQYF.

The chain recombines TRBV4-3 with TRBJ1-5; tentative D call: TRBD1 (5 bases). Germline CDR1 reads LGHNA; CDR2 reads YSLEER. CDR3 size: 16 residues. The V end was cut by 0 bases, the J end by 0 bases, with 9 bases between. The CDR3, as DNA: TGCGCCAGCAGCCAAGATTGGGGCGATAGCAATCAGCCCCAGCATTTT. Protein: CASSQDWGDSNQPQHF.

The chain combines TRBV13 with TRBJ2-1, with TRBD2 matching over 8 bases. This CDR3 spans 15 amino acids. Germline-derived CDR1 and CDR2 are PRHDT and FYEKMQ (reference sequence). Unmatched junction bases numbered 2, after V lost 1 base and J lost 3 bases. The CDR3 spells CASSLEGLGYNEQFF. For the CDR3, the DNA is TGTGCCAGCAGCTTAGAGGGACTAGGCTACAATGAGCAGTTCTTC.

The genes are TRBV29-1 and TRBJ1-2, with 10 bases identical to TRBD1. Germline lookup yields CDR1 SQVTM and CDR2 ANQGSEA. The V gene end was trimmed by 6 bases and the J gene end by 8 bases; junction bases not matched to a gene: 15. The CDR3 is 15 residues long. The DNA of the CDR3 is TGCAGCGTCCTAGAGGCCGGGACAGGGGTGTACGGCTACACCTTC. Translated, it gives CSVLEAGTGVYGYTF.

The rearrangement joins TRBV30 to TRBJ2-3; no definite D call. The CDR3 sequence is 14 residues long. With 2 bases removed from V and 4 bases from J, the gap between germline ends came to 13 bases. Per the germline V gene, CDR1 is GTSNPN and CDR2 is SVGIG (reference sequence). The CDR3, as DNA: TGTGCCTGGAGTATGGGTGTTTGGTCAGATACGCAGTATTTT. Amino acids: CAWSMGVWSDTQYF.

The chain joins TRBV25-1 to TRBJ2-1, with a weak D call TRBD2 (6 bases). The CDR3 sequence is 17 residues long. CDR1 is MGHDK and CDR2 is SYGVNS in the germline V gene. The V end was cut by 1 base, the J end by 1 base, with 14 bases between. Here the CDR3 reads CASSELTRQKSYNEQFF. Written as DNA, the CDR3 is TGTGCCAGCAGTGAATTGACTAGACAAAAATCCTACAATGAGCAGTTCTTC. The full variable domain, its missing parts supplied by reference TRBV25-1 and TRBJ2-1, is EADIYQTPRYLVIGTGKKITLECSQTMGHDKMYWYQQDPGMELHLIHYSYGVNSTEKGDLSSESTVSRIRTEHFPLTLESARPSHTSQYLCASSELTRQKSYNEQFFGPGTRLTVL.

The V call is TRBV9, the J call TRBJ2-1; 7 positions agree with TRBD2. Germline V CDR1 and CDR2: SGDLS, YYNGEE. V lost 3 bases to trimming and J lost 9 bases; unmatched junction nucleotides: 15. The CDR3 has 16 residues. The chain's CDR3 is CASSARDYAKTSEQFF. Written as DNA, the CDR3 is TGTGCCAGCAGCGCCCGGGACTACGCTAAAACATCTGAGCAGTTCTTC.